The 17 T cell receptor beta chains below come from one sample, sequenced in a study of CD8 T cells in Susac syndrome. Random hexamers primed reverse transcription of about 0.5 to 1 ug RNA. TCRdb reprocessed the immunoSEQ multiplex PCR reads via MiXCR and lists one record per CDR3 protein. The sample records some 200,000 distinct CDR3 sequences, 85% to 95% being singletons. Sequenced sample: CD8+ T cells from PBMCs. Receptor source: a human donor with Susac syndrome.

The chain uses TRBV24-1 and TRBJ2-1; D ambiguous. The CDR3 consists of 14 residues. With 0 bases removed from V and 3 bases from J, the gap between germline ends came to 5 bases. CDR1 and CDR2 (germline): KGHDR, SFDVKD. CDR3 in amino acids: CATSDLLSYNEQFF. The CDR3 bases are TGTGCCACCAGTGATTTGCTCAGCTACAATGAGCAGTTCTTC.

The gene calls are TRBV20-1 and TRBJ2-5; no firm D call. This CDR3 comprises 16 residues. Germline-derived CDR1 and CDR2 are DFQATT and SNEGSKA (reference sequence). Deletions cut 3 bases from V and 3 bases from J, with 20 bases between. CDR3 in DNA: TGCAGTGCTAGGAGGCTGGGTCGTGACACCGAAGAGACCCAGTACTTC. Protein product: CSARRLGRDTEETQYF.

This clonotype is a singleton in its sample. The chain has TRBV2 and TRBJ2-1; TRBD2 agrees at 10 bases. The CDR3 contains 15 residues. Trimming at V came to 7 bases and at J to 4 bases, leaving 7 bases not matched to a gene. CDR1 and CDR2 (germline): SNHLY, FYNNEI. Written as DNA, the CDR3 is TGTGCCAGCACCCCGGGACTAGCGAGTTACAATGAGCAGTTCTTC. It encodes CASTPGLASYNEQFF.

This chain connects TRBV29-1 to TRBJ2-1, with 7 bases matching TRBD1. The V segment lost 0 bases and the J segment 9 bases; nucleotides outside the gene matches: 8. The CDR3 is 14 amino acids. Germline V gene lookup returns CDR1 SQVTM and CDR2 ANQGSEA. The DNA of the CDR3 is TGCAGCGTTGAAGACAGGGGGACAGTGGTTGAGCAGTTCTTC. Translation: CSVEDRGTVVEQFF.

The rearrangement links TRBV27 to TRBJ2-1, with 7 bases identical to TRBD2. The germline gives CDR1 MNHEY, CDR2 SMNVEV (reference sequence). CDR3 size: 15 residues. The V and J ends lost 5 bases and 7 bases, in that order; junction bases with no gene match: 11. CDR3 residues: CASSSGVPGTNEQFF. The DNA of the CDR3 is TGTGCCAGCAGTAGCGGGGTCCCCGGGACGAATGAGCAGTTCTTC.

The chain joins TRBV6-5 to TRBJ2-3, with 7 bases identical to TRBD2. Germline CDR1 and CDR2: MNHEY and SVGAGI. With 5 bases clipped from V and 2 bases from J, the junction kept 4 bases outside the gene matches. The CDR3 sequence is 14 residues long. The CDR3 is CASSGEGITDTQYF. The CDR3, as DNA: TGTGCCAGCAGTGGGGAGGGAATCACAGATACGCAGTATTTT.

The chain combines TRBV5-4 with TRBJ2-1, with a possible D match to TRBD2 (5 bases). V was clipped by 4 bases and J by 8 bases, with 19 bases between them. Germline assignment: CDR1 SGHNT and CDR2 YYREEE (reference sequence). CDR3 length: 15 amino acids. The CDR3 spells CASSLLGKEVDEQFF. In DNA, the CDR3 is TGTGCCAGCAGCCTGTTGGGTAAGGAGGTTGATGAGCAGTTCTTC. Full variable domain (rest looked up from reference TRBV5-4 and TRBJ2-1): ETGVTQSPTHLIKTRGQQVTLRCSSQSGHNTVSWYQQALGQGPQFIFQYYREEENGRGNFPPRFSGLQFPNYSSELNVNALELDDSALYLCASSLLGKEVDEQFFGPGTRLTVL.

The chain recombines TRBV12-3 or TRBV12-4 with TRBJ1-1; D might be TRBD1 (6 bases). The CDR3 has 14 residues. The V and J ends lost 1 base and 5 bases respectively, with 11 bases between them. CDR3 nucleotide sequence: TGTGCCAGCAGTTTAGACAGGGTCCGAACTGAAGCTTTCTTT. Translating it yields CASSLDRVRTEAFF.

As regards this clonotype: The junction shows a germline mismatch at one end, possibly a read error. V gene TRBV5-8 combines with J gene TRBJ2-3, with D possibly matching TRBD2 (5 bases). The V gene's germline CDR1 is SGHTS and CDR2 YDEGEE. CDR3 length equals 15 residues. The CDR3 is CASSQDTSSTDTQFF. CDR3 DNA: TGTGCCAGCAGCCAAGACACCTCTAGCACAGATACGCAGTTTTTT.

V usage is TRBV7-6 and J usage is TRBJ1-4; D is ambiguous. The V and J ends lost 5 bases and 0 bases respectively, with 10 bases between them. The germline CDR1 and CDR2 sequences are SGHVS and FNYEAQ. The CDR3 has 15 residues. The CDR3 protein is CASSERLATNEKLFF. CDR3 in DNA: TGTGCCAGCAGCGAAAGACTTGCAACTAATGAAAAACTGTTTTTT.

This clonotype was counted a single time. The genes are TRBV6-8 and TRBJ1-1; 7 nucleotides align to TRBD1. Germline V gene data show CDR1 as MNHGY and CDR2 as SAAAGT. V was clipped by 0 bases and J by 0 bases; unmatched bases: 7. This CDR3 contains 17 residues. The CDR3 region is CASSYSKWDSVNTEAFF. The DNA for the CDR3 is TGTGCCAGCAGTTACTCGAAATGGGACAGTGTGAACACTGAAGCTTTCTTT.

This sequence joins TRBV5-1 and TRBJ2-6, with TRBD1 matching 8 bases. This CDR3 is built from 17 residues. CDR1 SGHRS and CDR2 YFSETQ come from the germline V gene. The J segment lost 2 bases and the V segment lost 2 bases, leaving 6 bases of the junction unmatched. CDR3 in DNA: TGCGCCAGCAGCTTCGACCAGGGGGCAGCTGGGGCCAACGTCCTGACTTTC. This encodes CASSFDQGAAGANVLTF.

This chain links TRBV6-5 with TRBJ2-3; no firm D call. V lost 4 bases, J lost 4 bases, and 9 bases lay in between. The germline V gene encodes CDR1 MNHEY and CDR2 SVGAGI. The CDR3 covers 13 residues. The CDR3 loop reads CASSFRSADTQYF. Written as DNA, the CDR3 is TGTGCCAGCAGTTTCAGATCAGCAGATACGCAGTATTTT.

This sequence joins TRBV6-1 and TRBJ1-5; D is uncertain. The CDR3 extends over 14 amino acids. Germline CDR1 and CDR2: MNHNS and SASEGT. Trimming left V 5 bases short and J 4 bases short, with 12 bases between. The CDR3 sequence is CASSRPGRNQPQHF. In DNA, the CDR3 is TGTGCCAGCAGTCGCCCGGGGAGAAATCAGCCCCAGCATTTT.

The gene calls are TRBV20-1 and TRBJ2-5; D uncertain. Germline V gives CDR1 DFQATT, CDR2 SNEGSKA (reference sequence). CDR3 size: 15 residues. Trimming left V 6 bases short and J 1 base short, with 18 bases between. The CDR3 bases are TGCAGTGCCTGGGTTCGGGCGGAGTTCCAAGAGACCCAGTACTTC. Translation gives CSAWVRAEFQETQYF.

The chain joins TRBV13 to TRBJ2-2, with 9 positions matching TRBD2. From germline, CDR1 is PRHDT and CDR2 FYEKMQ (reference sequence). After removal of 5 bases from V and 3 bases from J, the junction contained 10 bases not matched to a gene. This CDR3 spans 17 amino acids. The DNA for the CDR3 is TGTGCCAGCAGCCCCTCCGGGATAGCGGGGGACACCGGGGAGCTGTTTTTT. Its protein is CASSPSGIAGDTGELFF.

This clonotype was counted a single time. The chain carries TRBV5-1 and TRBJ2-6, with D possibly matching TRBD1 (5 bases). Germline V lookup: CDR1 SGHRS, CDR2 YFSETQ. V was pared by 5 bases and J by 4 bases, with 13 bases between. The CDR3 has 15 amino acids. For the CDR3, the DNA is TGCGCCAGCAGTGACAGTGGTGGAGGGGCCAACGTCCTGACTTTC. Translated: CASSDSGGGANVLTF.